This is a list of T cell receptor beta chains from one sample in a study of T cell repertoires in cytomegalovirus infection. TCRdb fed the reads into MiXCR, producing one record per CDR3 protein. This sample has 170,000 or so distinct CDR3 sequences, with under 15% found just once. The material sequenced was PBMCs. The receptors shown here come from a human donor in good health (CMV status not recorded). Some clones in this sample may be carry-over from other donors' samples. Each CDR3 is given with its conserved first and last residue. D genes are given only for firm matches. Size values are once, few and many counts, or a class for expanded clones, and some rows have none.

TRBJ2-7 | TRBD1 | TRBV4-3 | many | TGCGCCAGCAGCCAAGCAGGGGGCGTAACCTACGAGCAGTACTTC | CASSQAGGVTYEQYF
TRBJ2-7 | TRBD2 | TRBV20-1 | few | TGCAGTGCTAGTCCTTTGACTAGCGTTTCCTACGAGCAGTACTTC | CSASPLTSVSYEQYF
TRBJ1-1 | - | TRBV7-9 | - | TGTGCCAGCAGCTCACCCCTTGAAGCTTCCTTT | CASSSPLEASF
TRBJ1-5 | - | TRBV28 | many | TGTGCCAGCCTGGGGGTGGGGCAGGGTGGTCAGCCCCAGCATTTT | CASLGVGQGGQPQHF
TRBJ1-5 | TRBD1 | TRBV12-3/TRBV12-4 | many | TGTGCCAGCACTCCTGGGACAGGGCAAAATCAGCCCCAGCATTTT | CASTPGTGQNQPQHF
TRBJ1-1 | - | TRBV5-1 | few | TGCGCCAGCAGCTTGAACAGCGCGAACACTGAAGCTTTCTTT | CASSLNSANTEAFF
TRBJ2-1 | - | TRBV12-3/TRBV12-4 | many | TGTGCCAGCAGTTTAGCGAGGACCAGAGGGGAGCAGTTCTTC | CASSLARTRGEQFF
TRBJ2-2 | - | TRBV10-3 | many | TGTGCCATCAGTGCCGGGACGTTTGGGAACACCGGGGAGCTGTTTTTT | CAISAGTFGNTGELFF
TRBJ2-1 | - | TRBV6-2/TRBV6-3 | few | TGTGCCAGCAGCTACGCGGGGGCCGAACGGTATGAGCAGTTCTTC | CASSYAGAERYEQFF
TRBJ1-3 | TRBD1 | TRBV28 | many | TGTGCCAGCAGTCTACGGGACAGGGGCCGCTTAGGGACCATATATTTT | CASSLRDRGRLGTIYF
TRBJ1-2 | - | TRBV7-2 | few | TGTGCCAGCAGCCCAACAGTAATTGGGCCTTGGGATGGCTACACCTTC | CASSPTVIGPWDGYTF
TRBJ2-7 | - | TRBV7-2 | many | TGTGCCAGCAGCTTAGAGGTACAAGGGCGACCCAAAACGGAGCAGTACTTC | CASSLEVQGRPKTEQYF
TRBJ1-4 | - | TRBV29-1 | few | TGCAGCGGGTCGGCACTGGGTGAAAAACTGTTTTTT | CSGSALGEKLFF
TRBJ2-3 | - | TRBV11-1 | many | TGTGCCAGCAGCTTCCGTGCCTCCACAGATACGCAGTATTTT | CASSFRASTDTQYF
TRBJ1-2 | TRBD1 | TRBV29-1 | few | TGCAGCGTCGACCTAAGGGACAGGAGCGACTATGGCTACACCTTC | CSVDLRDRSDYGYTF
TRBJ2-6 | - | TRBV7-2 | few | TGTGCCAGCAGCTCGGAACGGGACAAATCTTTCTCTGGGGCCAACGTCCTGACTTTC | CASSSERDKSFSGANVLTF
TRBJ2-1 | TRBD2 | TRBV29-1 | few | TGCAGCGTTGAGGGACTAGCGGGAGTATCCTACAATGAGCAGTTCTTC | CSVEGLAGVSYNEQFF
TRBJ2-2 | TRBD2 | TRBV7-2 | many | TGTGCCAGCAGCGTTGTTCTACTAGCGGGACTTGACACCGGGGAGCTGTTTTTT | CASSVVLLAGLDTGELFF
TRBJ2-1 | TRBD2 | TRBV7-2 | many | TGTGCCAGCACCCGCCGACGGCTAGCGGAGTCTATTTACAATGAGCAGTTCTTC | CASTRRRLAESIYNEQFF
TRBJ2-5 | - | TRBV6-4 | - | TGTGCCAGCAGGCCGACAGGCCGGTACCAAGAGACCCAGTACTTC | CASRPTGRYQETQYF
TRBJ1-2 | - | TRBV2 | few | TGTGCCAGCAGTGAAGTTTTATACAGGGACGGCGGCTACACCTTC | CASSEVLYRDGGYTF
TRBJ1-2 | - | TRBV7-9 | few | TGTGCCAGCAGCCGCGGAGACAGAAGTTATGGCTACACCTTC | CASSRGDRSYGYTF
TRBJ2-2 | TRBD1 | TRBV19 | many | TGTGCCAGTAGTCGAGAACAGGGGGCGGGGACCGGGGAGCTGTTTTTT | CASSREQGAGTGELFF
TRBJ2-2 | TRBD1 | TRBV7-8 | few | TGTGCCAGCAGCATGGACAGGGTGGCCGGGGAGCTGTTTTTT | CASSMDRVAGELFF
TRBJ2-7 | - | TRBV29-1 | few | TGCAGCGTTCAACTCCGGAAGCAGGGGCAGTACTTC | CSVQLRKQGQYF
TRBJ1-5 | - | TRBV4-1 | many | TGCGCCAGCAGCCACCTGCGAGGCCAGCCCCAGCATTTT | CASSHLRGQPQHF
TRBJ2-1 | - | TRBV4-3 | - | TGCGCCAGCAGCCAAACTTACTCGGGAGTCGATGAGCAGTTCTTC | CASSQTYSGVDEQFF
TRBJ1-4 | - | TRBV18 | - | TGTGCCAGCTCACTACAGCCAGGGAAAACTAATGAAAAACTGTTTTTT | CASSLQPGKTNEKLFF
TRBJ2-1 | - | TRBV12-3/TRBV12-4 | - | TGTGCCAGCTCGAAGGGGTTTACCTACAATGAGCAGTTCTTC | CASSKGFTYNEQFF
TRBJ2-1 | - | TRBV6-2/TRBV6-3 | many | TGTGCCAGCAGTTACCCTTCTGAGCAGTTCTTC | CASSYPSEQFF
TRBJ1-5 | - | TRBV28 | many | TGTGCCAGCAGTTTATCCGGAAGGGTATTCACCCAGCATTTT | CASSLSGRVFTQHF
TRBJ2-1 | - | TRBV7-9 | - | TGTGCCAGCAGCATGGGGGACACCTACTACAATGAGCAGTTCTTC | CASSMGDTYYNEQFF
TRBJ1-5 | TRBD1 | TRBV7-9 | many | TGTGCCAGCAGCTTAGGACAGGGGAAAGGGAGCAATCAGCCCCAGCATTTT | CASSLGQGKGSNQPQHF
TRBJ1-5 | TRBD1 | TRBV7-8 | many | TGTGCCAGCAGCTTAACGGGACAGGGGTTTCAGCCCCAGCATTTT | CASSLTGQGFQPQHF
TRBJ1-2 | - | TRBV27 | many | TGTGCCTCAGGGTTGAGGGGCTATGGCTACACCTTC | CASGLRGYGYTF
TRBJ1-6 | TRBD1 | TRBV7-2 | many | TGTGCCAGCAGTCAATACCTCGGCAGGGGGCATTCACCCCTCCACTTT | CASSQYLGRGHSPLHF
TRBJ2-7 | - | TRBV7-2 | many | TGTGCCAGCAGCCGACCGGGGTACGAGCAGTACTTC | CASSRPGYEQYF
TRBJ2-3 | TRBD2 | TRBV7-2 | many | TGTGCCAGCAGCCATAGGGGACTAGCGGGTCAGGGAGGAGATACGCAGTATTTT | CASSHRGLAGQGGDTQYF
TRBJ2-4 | - | TRBV12-3/TRBV12-4 | - | TGTGCCAGCAGTTTAGGCGGCGCTGGAAACATTCAGTACTTC | CASSLGGAGNIQYF
TRBJ1-5 | TRBD1 | TRBV6-4 | many | TGTGCCAGAAGGACAGGAGGCAATCAGCCCCAGCATTTT | CARRTGGNQPQHF
TRBJ2-2 | TRBD1 | TRBV5-4 | few | TGTGCCAGCAGCAAGCGACAGGGGGGGGACACCGGGGAGCTGTTTTTT | CASSKRQGGDTGELFF
TRBJ2-1 | - | TRBV11-2 | - | TGTGCCAGCAGCTTTTCTCCCCCTGGGGATGAGCAGTTCTTC | CASSFSPPGDEQFF
TRBJ1-1 | TRBD1 | TRBV7-6 | many | TGTGCCAGCAGCCCCTCCGGGACAGGGAACACTGAAGCTTTCTTT | CASSPSGTGNTEAFF
TRBJ1-2 | - | TRBV29-1 | - | TGCAGCGTTTCTGGGGGGGTCGCGGATGGCTACACCTTC | CSVSGGVADGYTF
TRBJ1-5 | - | TRBV7-6 | - | TGTGCCAGCAGCTTAATCAGTCAGCCCCAGCATTTT | CASSLISQPQHF
TRBJ2-2 | TRBD2 | TRBV28 | - | TGTGCCAGCAGTCCCGCAGGACTAGCGAACACCGGGGAGCTGTTTTTT | CASSPAGLANTGELFF
TRBJ2-5 | TRBD2 | TRBV25-1 | many | TGTGCCAGCAGTGAATATAAGAGCGGGGGCCCGTTACGTTCCCAGTACTTC | CASSEYKSGGPLRSQYF
TRBJ2-1 | TRBD1 | TRBV12-3/TRBV12-4 | many | TGTGCCAGCAGTCCCCCCGACAGGGGGCAAGGGAATGAGCAGTTCTTC | CASSPPDRGQGNEQFF